The TCR beta chain described here comes from a study of blood T cell repertoires in COVID-19. Study-level background: The United States, Italy and Spain were the sources of the acute and convalescent COVID-19 samples. The analysed material was cDNA or gDNA that came from T cells, B-cell-depleted T cells, or PBMCs.

Followed over time, Seattle patients had been enrolled while infection was active. The authors' processing: Amplifying reference gene primers gave estimates of nucleated cell counts. Some clones are missing from TCRdb's copy, which holds only in-frame ones; the method was immunoSEQ multiplex PCR. V and J calls plus clone size are reproduced from that table; the DNA served to infer D and trimming. The sample lists about 150,000 clones; 70% to 90% were seen once. The clonotype was recovered from a man in his sixties with COVID-19, enrolled during active disease. Sample: peripheral blood.

The CDR3 coding sequence is TGTGCCAGCAGCGCGGGGGTAACATTTTCCTACGAGCAGTACTTC. It codes for CASSAGVTFSYEQYF. The V and J genes are TRBV6-5 and TRBJ2-7; 7 nucleotides line up with TRBD2. The CDR3 consists of 15 residues. The trim removed 6 bases at V and 1 base at J, leaving 9 bases unmatched. Germline CDR1 reads MNHEY; CDR2 reads SVGAGI.